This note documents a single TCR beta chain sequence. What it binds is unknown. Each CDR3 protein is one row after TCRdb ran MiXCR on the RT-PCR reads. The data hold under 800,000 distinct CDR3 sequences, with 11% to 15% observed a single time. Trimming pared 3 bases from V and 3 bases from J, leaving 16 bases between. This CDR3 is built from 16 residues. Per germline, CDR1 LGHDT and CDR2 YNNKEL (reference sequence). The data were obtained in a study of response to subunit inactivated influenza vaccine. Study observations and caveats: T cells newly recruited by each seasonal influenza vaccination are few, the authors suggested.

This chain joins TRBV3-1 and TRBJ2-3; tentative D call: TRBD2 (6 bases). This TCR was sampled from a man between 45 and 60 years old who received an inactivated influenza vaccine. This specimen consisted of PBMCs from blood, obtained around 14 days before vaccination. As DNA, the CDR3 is TGTGCCAGCAGCCATCTAACTAGCAGTCAAACAGATACGCAGTATTTT. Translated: CASSHLTSSQTDTQYF.